The clone carrying this T cell receptor (beta chain) was detected ten times or more. The data belong to a study of T cells in Graves' hyperthyroidism and ophthalmopathy. Study overall: Once the initial diagnosis was made, peripheral blood was obtained before any treatment.

There were TCR beta CDR3 regions amplified from RNA transcripts. When the TCR CDR3 underwent first-round RT-PCR, the HTBI primer set was used. TCRdb reanalysed the multiplex PCR reads using MiXCR and keeps one entry per CDR3 protein. The data hold over 700,000 distinct CDR3 sequences, with over 15% observed a single time. The CDR3 extends over 13 amino acids. The germline V gene encodes CDR1 SGHRS and CDR2 YFSETQ. What was sequenced was blood. This sequence was found in a woman aged 50 to 60 with Graves' hyperthyroidism that later progressed to Graves' ophthalmopathy. The chain is built from TRBV5-1 and TRBJ1-1; 8 positions agree with TRBD1. The CDR3 region is CSSGTGQNTEAFF. CDR3 sequence (DNA): TGCTCCTCCGGGACAGGTCAGAACACTGAAGCTTTCTTT.